This T cell receptor beta chain is drawn from a study of regulatory T cells. The study's findings and limits: Patient CD8+ T cells trended nonsignificantly toward lower Shannon entropy than control CD8+ cells.

This CDR3 is 18 amino acids long. The V gene's germline CDR1 is MGHRA and CDR2 YSYEKL. With 6 bases clipped from V and 0 bases from J, the junction kept 9 bases outside the gene matches. Comments on this clone: What it binds is unknown.

Amplification used 52 TRBV primers and 13 TRBJ primers. The assay was immunoSEQ multiplex PCR, and TCRdb's table has in-frame clones only and misses some. The sample has around 15,000 clones; more than 90% are singletons. At testing, patients were 2 to 39 years old, with reduced naive and increased memory T-cell proportions. This sequence originates from a person aged 18 to 29 with CD3G deficiency. Sequencing used CD8+ T cells sorted from blood. The V and J genes are TRBV4-1 and TRBJ2-3; TRBD2 aligns across 13 bases. CDR3 in amino acids: CASRTSGGSSPSTDTQYF. In DNA, the CDR3 is TGCGCCAGCAGGACTAGCGGGGGGTCCAGCCCTAGCACAGATACGCAGTATTTT.